These 17 T cell receptor beta chains came from one sample sequenced in a study of vaccination effects on CD4 cells after COVID-19 (dated by TCRdb to between 2022 and 2023). In the ViraFEST assay, PBMC were stimulated with viral peptide pools, and TCR sequencing was then used to find antigen-specific CD4+ T cell clonotypes based on their expansion. After less than 13 days of culture, CD4+ T cells were isolated with the EasySep CD4+ T cell isolation kit. Each participant got two doses of an mRNA SARS-CoV-2 vaccine, either BNT162b2 or mRNA-1273. Their antigens are not known. Receptor amplification or capture employed the immunoSEQ multiplex PCR assay. TCRdb's version of the immuneACCESS table is confined to in-frame rearrangements and falls short of the full clone set. An unresolved V gene accounts for under half of the shortfall where checked; the remainder is of unknown origin. This sample lists 30,000 to 45,000 clones; approximately 84% were detected once. The ten largest account for just under 2% of the sample.

The sequencing used CD4+ T cells from PBMCs cultured with HCoV-NL63 spike peptides, collected after COVID-19 vaccination. The intended sense of this specimen's cell subset or site label: HCoV-NL63 spike overlapping peptide pool stimulation. The source of these receptors is a human donor who received a COVID-19 vaccine. Some clones in this sample may be carry-over from other donors' samples.

This clone has only a few counts. The V call is TRBV5-4, the J call TRBJ1-2; D call uncertain. The V end was cut by 4 bases, the J end by 2 bases, with 9 bases between. CDR3 length: 13 amino acids. Germline CDR1 reads SGHNT; CDR2 reads YYREEE (reference sequence). CDR3 DNA sequence: TGTGCCAGCAGCCAGGACGGCAACTATGGCTACACCTTC. It is translated as CASSQDGNYGYTF.

The chain combines TRBV10-3 with TRBJ2-3; 7 nucleotides align to TRBD1. The CDR3 has 14 amino acids. The trim removed 3 bases at V and 3 bases at J, leaving 3 bases unmatched. The germline V gene has CDR1 ENHRY and CDR2 SYGVKD. The CDR3 region has the DNA TGTGCCATCAGTGAAGAGGGGGCTACAGATACGCAGTATTTT. Its protein product is CAISEEGATDTQYF.

This clone has only one observation. The chain recombines TRBV7-2 with TRBJ1-2; 7 nucleotides line up with TRBD1. The germline gives CDR1 SGHTA, CDR2 FQGNSA. J lost 8 bases, V lost 1 base, and 4 bases had no gene match. The CDR3 is made up of 13 amino acids. The CDR3 loop reads CASSLDQGGGYTF. CDR3 bases: TGTGCCAGCAGCTTAGACCAGGGGGGGGGCTACACCTTC.

The chain has TRBV3-1 (or the pseudogene TRBV3-2) and TRBJ1-1; D gene uncertain. Trimming stripped 4 bases from V and 11 bases from J, with 14 bases between. Germline V gene data show CDR1 as LGHDT and CDR2 as YNNKEL (reference sequence). This CDR3 has 12 residues. DNA of the CDR3: TGTGCCAGCAGCCCCGGCCCCCAGGTGGCTTTCTTT. Translated, it gives CASSPGPQVAFF.

V usage is TRBV7-2 and J usage is TRBJ2-5; possible D gene TRBD2, 6 bases. The CDR3 covers 13 residues. Germline CDR1 and CDR2: SGHTA and FQGNSA. Trimming removed 5 bases from V and 5 bases from J, with 12 bases in between. The CDR3 DNA is TGTGCCAGCAGCCGGGGGTTCAGGGAGACCCAGTACTTC. The encoded protein is CASSRGFRETQYF.

This clone showed up just once. This rearrangement joins TRBV5-1 to TRBJ2-5; 9 bases fit TRBD2. Germline CDR1 and CDR2: SGHRS and YFSETQ. CDR3 length: 14 amino acids. The V and J ends lost 4 bases and 4 bases, in that order; junction bases with no gene match: 5. In DNA form, the CDR3 reads TGCGCCAGCAGCACCGGGACTAGCACAGAGACCCAGTACTTC. It specifies CASSTGTSTETQYF.

The chain links TRBV2 to TRBJ2-1; D perhaps matches TRBD1 (6 bases). The V end lost 5 bases, the J end lost 4 bases, and 12 bases lay between the germline ends. The germline CDR1 and CDR2 sequences are SNHLY and FYNNEI. The CDR3 runs to 14 residues. As DNA, the CDR3 is TGTGCCAGCAGTCCCGGGACAACTTACAATGAGCAGTTCTTC. Its protein is CASSPGTTYNEQFF.

This chain joins TRBV24-1 and TRBJ2-1, with 9 bases aligning to TRBD1. In germline, CDR1 is KGHDR, CDR2 SFDVKD. CDR3 size: 16 residues. The J segment lost 1 base and the V segment lost 0 bases, leaving 0 bases of the junction unmatched. The CDR3 DNA follows: TGTGCCACCAGTGATTTGGGACAGGGGTCCTACAATGAGCAGTTCTTC. Its protein product is CATSDLGQGSYNEQFF.

This chain links TRBV30 with TRBJ1-5; the D gene is possibly TRBD1 (6 bases). V lost 0 bases and J 4 bases, leaving 13 bases between the germline ends. Germline V CDR1 and CDR2: GTSNPN, SVGIG (reference sequence). The CDR3 consists of 15 residues. CDR3 protein: CAWSVQGGGNQPQHF. CDR3 coding DNA: TGTGCCTGGAGTGTACAAGGGGGTGGGAATCAGCCCCAGCATTTT. The full variable domain, completed using reference TRBV30 and TRBJ1-5, is SQTIHQWPATLVQPVGSPLSLECTVEGTSNPNLYWYRQAAGRGLQLLFYSVGIGQISSEVPQNLSASRPQDRQFILSSKKLLLSDSGFYLCAWSVQGGGNQPQHFGDGTRLSIL.

V usage is TRBV18 and J usage is TRBJ2-7; D is possibly TRBD1 (5 bases). V shed 5 bases and J shed 1 base, with 15 bases lying between them. This CDR3 contains 15 residues. Germline V gene data show CDR1 as KGHSH and CDR2 as LQKENI. The CDR3 nucleotides read TGTGCCAGCTCAGCAGGGCCCCACACATCCTACGAGCAGTACGTC. Encoded protein: CASSAGPHTSYEQYV.

This CDR3 reads CAISATGDYGYTF. The CDR3 coding sequence is TGTGCCATCAGTGCAACAGGGGACTATGGCTACACCTTC. V and J are TRBV10-3 and TRBJ1-2, with 7 bases matching TRBD1. Germline CDR1 is ENHRY and CDR2 is SYGVKD. J lost 3 bases, V lost 4 bases, and 2 bases had no gene match. The CDR3 consists of 13 residues.

This clone occurred a few times. This chain connects TRBV9 to TRBJ2-2, with D possibly matching TRBD1 (5 bases). The CDR3 totals 15 residues. The V gene's germline CDR1 is SGDLS and CDR2 YYNGEE. With 4 bases removed from V and 4 bases from J, the gap between germline ends came to 14 bases. CDR3 in DNA: TGTGCCAGCAGCACCCGACAGTTTCCCACCGGGGAGCTGTTTTTT. Residues: CASSTRQFPTGELFF.

This CDR3 is CASSYSSNGATEAFF. The CDR3, as DNA: TGTGCCAGCAGTTACTCGAGTAATGGTGCCACTGAAGCTTTCTTT. The rearrangement links TRBV6-5 to TRBJ1-1, with D hard to call. Germline V lookup: CDR1 MNHEY, CDR2 SVGAGI. The CDR3 is 15 residues long. Trimming took off 0 bases at V and 4 bases at J, with 12 bases between the two ends.

The chain's CDR3 is CASSLDGSSFSPLHF. In nucleotides, the CDR3 is TGCGCCAGCAGCCTCGACGGAAGCAGTTTCTCACCCCTCCACTTT. The chain combines TRBV5-1 with TRBJ1-6; D gene ambiguous. The CDR3 has 15 amino acids. V lost 4 bases and J lost 10, with 18 bases in between. Germline CDR1 is SGHRS and CDR2 is YFSETQ.

The genes are TRBV19 and TRBJ1-2; the match to TRBD1 covers 9 bases. V lost 5 bases to trimming and J lost 9 bases; unmatched junction nucleotides: 10. The germline V gene encodes CDR1 LNHDA and CDR2 SQIVND (reference sequence). The CDR3 is 14 residues long. Here the CDR3 DNA reads TGTGCCAGTAGTCTTCCGGGACAGGGTTCGAGCTACACCTTC. Protein sequence: CASSLPGQGSSYTF.

There are a few counts of this clone. The chain employs TRBV11-3 and TRBJ1-3, with D hard to call. This CDR3 has 15 residues. The germline CDR1 and CDR2 sequences are SGHNT and YENEEA. Between the trimmed V and J ends, which lost 5 bases and 4 bases, there was a span of 15 bases. The CDR3 loop reads CASSRDGVEGNTIYF. As DNA, the CDR3 is TGTGCCAGCAGCCGCGACGGGGTAGAAGGAAACACCATATATTTT.

The gene calls are TRBV24-1 and TRBJ2-2; 10 bases fit TRBD1. V lost 4 bases and J lost 5; bases outside the gene matches: 6. Germline V lookup: CDR1 KGHDR, CDR2 SFDVKD. This CDR3 is built from 16 residues. CDR3 region: CATSDPGQGRTGELFF. In nucleotides, the CDR3 is TGTGCCACCAGTGACCCGGGACAGGGGAGAACCGGGGAGCTGTTTTTT.